Listed below are T cell receptor beta chains from one sample, sequenced in a study of beta chain features in type 1 diabetes. Data came from immunoSEQ multiplex PCR; TCRdb stores just in-frame clones and leaves some out. Among roughly 400,000 clones listed, 9.6% were seen once. What was sequenced was central memory CD4+ T cells from blood. The receptors shown here come from a man younger than 40 with type 1 diabetes. Each CDR3 is given without its conserved first and last residue. D genes are given only for firm matches. Clone size is given for some rows only: seen once, a few or many times, or a class if the clone is expanded.

TRBV7-9,TRBD1,NA,ASSLGTGNEQF
TRBV29-1,NA,NA,SVLGVTGGSGNTIY
TRBV27,NA,NA,ASSPRDSNQPQH
TRBV5-4,TRBD1,few,ASSLSGTGGYEQY
TRBV2,NA,NA,ASISQPNRRSRGEETQY
TRBV6-5,TRBD2,few,ASSVGTSWSGEQF
TRBV9,NA,NA,ASSVGRAQETQY
TRBV6-6,NA,NA,ASSWDPVDEQY
TRBV29-1,TRBD2,few,SVDLGTSGFNEQF
TRBV19,TRBD1,NA,ASNGQGYNEQF
TRBV5-1,NA,few,ASSFGPGDYGYT
TRBV11-3,NA,few,ASRTAGETQY
TRBV7-8,NA,many,ASSPRRPSGANVLT
TRBV5-1,NA,NA,ASSLYGDSNQPQH
TRBV21-1,NA,many,ASSLRDRVFYGYT
TRBV14,NA,few,ASSQSGDTQY
TRBV6-5,TRBD2,few,ASTRGGRLQETQY
TRBV9,NA,NA,ASSYGEPGNTIY
TRBV28,TRBD2,many,ASNRGSSGGNEQF
TRBV6-5,TRBD1,NA,ASSYKAGGTYEQY
TRBV6-5,NA,few,AISVGRAWDVY
TRBV11-2,TRBD2,many,ASSRPGGYEQY
TRBV27,TRBD2,few,ASGLAGGNVYEQY
TRBV29-1,NA,few,SVRDGNTIY